The 9 T cell receptor beta chains presented below share a single source sample, sequenced in a study of response to subunit inactivated influenza vaccine. MiXCR, run by TCRdb on the RT-PCR reads, gives a single entry per CDR3 protein. Of 550,000 to 650,000 distinct CDR3 sequences listed, approximately 12% are singletons. The sequenced sample was PBMCs from blood, obtained on the day of vaccination. The receptors here all came from a man aged 50-60 years who received an inactivated influenza vaccine.

On this clonotype: An end of the junction differs from the germline gene, which may be a read error. V gene TRBV5-1 combines with J gene TRBJ1-1; 7 positions match TRBD1. Germline V CDR1 and CDR2: SGHRS, YFSETQ. This CDR3 is built from 14 residues. Written as DNA, the CDR3 is TGCGCCTGCAGCTTGGAGGGAGGGGGCCCTGAAGCTTTCTTT. This encodes CACSLEGGGPEAFF.

The chain employs TRBV5-1 and TRBJ2-5; 10 bases match TRBD1. J lost 5 bases, V lost 2 bases, and 9 bases had no gene match. Germline V lookup: CDR1 SGHRS, CDR2 YFSETQ. The CDR3 consists of 16 residues. The CDR3 nucleotides read TGCGCCAGCAGCTTTTCGACAGGGGGCAGTGAGGAGACCCAGTACTTC. Translating gives CASSFSTGGSEETQYF. Filled out from reference TRBV5-1 and TRBJ2-5, the complete variable domain reads KAGVTQTPRYLIKTRGQQVTLSCSPISGHRSVSWYQQTPGQGLQFLFEYFSETQRNKGNFPGRFSGRQFSNSRSEMNVSTLELGDSALYLCASSFSTGGSEETQYFGPGTRLLVL.

This clonotype was recorded many times. V gene TRBV4-3 combines with J gene TRBJ2-7; no definite D call. Trimming shortened V by 1 base and J by 3 bases, and 7 bases separated the two germline ends. This CDR3 has 13 amino acids. CDR1 is LGHNA and CDR2 is YSLEER in the germline V gene. The CDR3 sequence: CASSQVAYYEQYF. CDR3 DNA sequence: TGCGCCAGCAGCCAAGTGGCGTACTACGAGCAGTACTTC.

The J gene is TRBJ2-7, the V gene TRBV6-1, with 7 bases fitting TRBD2. The CDR3 totals 16 residues. CDR1 is MNHNS, CDR2 SASEGT, per germline. The V gene end was trimmed by 6 bases and the J gene end by 4 bases; junction bases not matched to a gene: 15. For the CDR3, the DNA is TGTGCCAGCAGCGCCGGCCCAAGCGGGGAATATTACGAGCAGTACTTC. Protein product: CASSAGPSGEYYEQYF.

This chain connects TRBV4-2 to TRBJ2-3, with 15 nucleotides matching TRBD2. CDR3 length: 18 residues. With V trimmed by 3 bases and J by 4 bases, 8 bases remained unmatched. Germline V gene data show CDR1 as LGHNA and CDR2 as YNFKEQ. Here the CDR3 reads CASSHLTGLAGGPDTQYF. The CDR3 nucleotides are TGTGCCAGCAGCCATCTTACGGGACTAGCGGGGGGCCCAGATACGCAGTATTTT.

The V and J genes are TRBV19 and TRBJ2-7; the D is unclear. Trimming removed 5 bases from V and 2 bases from J, with 19 bases in between. Per germline, CDR1 LNHDA and CDR2 SQIVND (reference sequence). The CDR3 contains 16 residues. The DNA for the CDR3 is TGTGCCAGTAGTGTTCGTCCCCTCGAACAGACCTACGAGCAGTACTTC. Amino acid sequence: CASSVRPLEQTYEQYF.

This clonotype occurred a few times. The chain joins TRBV13 to TRBJ2-1, with D possibly matching TRBD2 (6 bases). Germline V lookup: CDR1 PRHDT, CDR2 FYEKMQ (reference sequence). Trimming stripped 5 bases from V and 7 bases from J, with 12 bases between. The CDR3 consists of 13 residues. CDR3 sequence reads: CASSPLAPNEQFF. The CDR3, as DNA: TGTGCCAGCAGCCCGCTAGCGCCGAATGAGCAGTTCTTC.

This clonotype has ten or more counts. V usage is TRBV10-3 and J usage is TRBJ2-3; D remains unclear. V was cut by 0 bases and J by 7 bases, with 8 bases left in between. The germline gives CDR1 ENHRY, CDR2 SYGVKD. The CDR3 has 13 residues. CDR3 sequence (DNA): TGTGCCATCAGTGAGTCAGGCTTCTATACGCAGTATTTT. The encoded protein is CAISESGFYTQYF.

V usage is TRBV7-9 and J usage is TRBJ1-1, with TRBD1 as a possible D gene (6 bases). CDR3 length: 14 residues. Trimming removed 5 bases at V and 7 bases at J, with 17 bases between. Looked up from germline, CDR1 is SEHNR and CDR2 is FQNEAQ (reference sequence). The chain's CDR3 is CASSRYTDRFEAFF. Written as DNA, the CDR3 is TGTGCCAGCAGCCGTTACACCGACAGGTTTGAAGCTTTCTTT.